This T cell receptor (beta chain) was obtained from a study of CD8+CD57+ T cells in acquired aplastic anemia. By sample share, this clonotype is medium-sized. The germline gives CDR1 ENHRY, CDR2 SYGVKD. The CDR3 extends over 14 amino acids. V was trimmed by 2 bases and J by 4 bases, leaving 11 bases between them. The TCR beta profiling, which covered VDJ combination and CDR3 sequence, was carried out using genomic DNA as the template. MiXCR was run by TCRdb on the reads, yielding one entry per CDR3 protein. The sample lists about 62,000 distinct CDR3 sequences, about 56% occurring once. The rearrangement links TRBV10-3 to TRBJ1-2, with D maybe TRBD1 (5 bases). The TCR was taken from a human donor in good health, serving as a control. The specimen sequenced was sorted CD4+, CD8+, or CD8+CD57+ T cells (not recorded which) from PBMCs. CDR3 sequence: CAISEPRQPYGYTF. The CDR3 DNA is TGTGCCATCAGTGAGCCGCGACAGCCCTATGGCTACACCTTC.